These T cell receptor beta chains were read from a single sample in a study of shared clonotypes between healthy human individuals. Sequencing was performed with immunoSEQ multiplex PCR; in TCRdb, only in-frame clones are kept and a portion is missing. Of over a million clones listed, roughly 98.5% are singletons. The sequenced material came from naive CD4+ T cells sorted from blood. These receptors all stem from a man aged 25 to 40 in good health. Each CDR3 is given with its conserved first and last residue. Fields, in order: V gene, D gene, CDR3 protein. The D gene is left open where the match is weak.

v_call: TRBV9
d_call: TRBD1
cdr3_aa: CASSTYRGALSTGNTIYF

v_call: TRBV7-9
d_call: TRBD2
cdr3_aa: CASSPPRGTSRTGELFF

v_call: TRBV5-1
d_call: TRBD1
cdr3_aa: CASQRDRNTGELFF

v_call: TRBV7-3
d_call: -
cdr3_aa: CASSLYSTDTQYF

v_call: TRBV10-3
d_call: TRBD1
cdr3_aa: CAISELGQGVSGANVLTF

v_call: TRBV18
d_call: TRBD2
cdr3_aa: CASSPRSVAGFTGELFF

v_call: TRBV18
d_call: -
cdr3_aa: CASSRAAYEQYF

v_call: TRBV29-1
d_call: -
cdr3_aa: CSVRNHEQFF

v_call: TRBV5-6
d_call: -
cdr3_aa: CASSLELQGYRDEQYF

v_call: TRBV4-1
d_call: -
cdr3_aa: CASSQEMGVNTEAFF

v_call: TRBV9
d_call: -
cdr3_aa: CASSVAIRTDQETQYF

v_call: TRBV18
d_call: TRBD1
cdr3_aa: CASSPGQGSYEQYF

v_call: TRBV5-6
d_call: -
cdr3_aa: CASSLEGGRVRTNEKLFF

v_call: TRBV7-2
d_call: -
cdr3_aa: CASSKTGTASTDTQYF

v_call: TRBV6-1
d_call: TRBD2
cdr3_aa: CASSFSGSSYEQYF

v_call: TRBV7-9
d_call: -
cdr3_aa: CASSSEGLEFF

v_call: TRBV5-1
d_call: -
cdr3_aa: CASSLMSDTQYF

v_call: TRBV15
d_call: TRBD1
cdr3_aa: CATAGTGARGYTF

v_call: TRBV27
d_call: TRBD1
cdr3_aa: CASSLLAVGSTGVNEKLFF

v_call: TRBV7-9
d_call: -
cdr3_aa: CASSLETGINYGYTF

v_call: TRBV29-1
d_call: -
cdr3_aa: CSVEDPGRLMAFF

v_call: TRBV10-3
d_call: TRBD1
cdr3_aa: CAISRTGKLTEAFF

v_call: TRBV19
d_call: TRBD1
cdr3_aa: CASSTMLTGQRTYEQYF

v_call: TRBV11-2
d_call: TRBD2
cdr3_aa: CASSLVRLAGTETQYF

v_call: TRBV5-4
d_call: -
cdr3_aa: CASSLALSAGELFF

v_call: TRBV18
d_call: -
cdr3_aa: CASSRTGGNTIYF

v_call: TRBV18
d_call: TRBD1
cdr3_aa: CASSPLTGDTEAFF

v_call: TRBV7-9
d_call: -
cdr3_aa: CASSHRDNYGYTF

v_call: TRBV7-8
d_call: -
cdr3_aa: CASSLLLSTNEKLFF

v_call: TRBV7-2
d_call: TRBD1
cdr3_aa: CASSLLGQGVVPQHF

v_call: TRBV7-2
d_call: TRBD1
cdr3_aa: CASSSQGDTEAFF

v_call: TRBV19
d_call: TRBD1
cdr3_aa: CASSVRQGYGYTF

v_call: TRBV6-1
d_call: -
cdr3_aa: CASSSRTDPNQPQHF

v_call: TRBV11-2
d_call: -
cdr3_aa: CASSQVRYGAAFF

v_call: TRBV5-6
d_call: -
cdr3_aa: CASSFRVSFWNTEAFF

v_call: TRBV7-9
d_call: TRBD2
cdr3_aa: CASSLREGSYYEQYF

v_call: TRBV15
d_call: TRBD1
cdr3_aa: CATSRPGQGAFGDEKLFF

v_call: TRBV2
d_call: -
cdr3_aa: CASSAGRGNYGYTF

v_call: TRBV27
d_call: -
cdr3_aa: CASSNPGTYSYEQYF

v_call: TRBV28
d_call: TRBD2
cdr3_aa: CASSLGGRALNVLDTQYF

v_call: TRBV6-4
d_call: TRBD2
cdr3_aa: CASILSGTTYEQYF

v_call: TRBV18
d_call: -
cdr3_aa: CASSQGLNEKLFF

v_call: TRBV7-2
d_call: TRBD2
cdr3_aa: CASSLVLREDQFF

v_call: TRBV5-1
d_call: TRBD2
cdr3_aa: CASSLAIGLEFDAQFF

v_call: TRBV4-3
d_call: TRBD2
cdr3_aa: CASSRYRVAGENEQYF

v_call: TRBV10-3
d_call: TRBD1
cdr3_aa: CAISAPGTAGSGYTF

v_call: TRBV5-1
d_call: -
cdr3_aa: CASAERGFHEQYF

v_call: TRBV15
d_call: -
cdr3_aa: CATARLLGSGANVLTF

v_call: TRBV4-1
d_call: TRBD2
cdr3_aa: CASSQAAGTSGVADTQYF

v_call: TRBV6-5
d_call: TRBD1
cdr3_aa: CASSYSRLTGIYGYTF

v_call: TRBV10-2
d_call: TRBD1
cdr3_aa: CASRRTGVGVLNTEAFF

v_call: TRBV7-3
d_call: -
cdr3_aa: CASSRSNTGELFF

v_call: TRBV28
d_call: TRBD1
cdr3_aa: CASTGTGGYSNQPQHF

v_call: TRBV6-1
d_call: -
cdr3_aa: CASSPRTLMNTEAFF